This T cell receptor beta chain was profiled in a study of early T cells in non-severe SARS-CoV-2 infection. Study-wide background: Alpha and beta chains were unpaired, from unsorted whole-blood bulk RNA.

There are a few counts of this clonotype. Its antigen remains unidentified. cDNA molecules, individually, were tagged with unique molecular identifiers. Using its own MiXCR run on the 5' RACE reads, TCRdb lists one record per CDR3 protein. This table has 75,000 to 90,000 distinct CDR3 sequences, 13% appearing once. Overall study findings and caveats: Reliance on VDJdb matching favored anti-spike CD8 responses; private and CD4 specificities were missed.

CDR1 is SEHNR, CDR2 FQNEAQ, per germline (reference sequence). The CDR3 length is 15 residues. J gave up 4 bases and V 6 bases, and 7 bases lay outside the gene matches. The genes are TRBV7-9 and TRBJ1-1, with TRBD1 matching over 11 bases. The TCR sequence derives from an adult who was a healthcare worker with PCR-confirmed SARS-CoV-2 infection or an uninfected control (not recorded which). The specimen sequenced was whole blood. CDR3 sequence: CASRTDRGRSTEAFF. CDR3 bases: TGTGCCAGCAGGACGGACAGGGGGCGCAGCACTGAAGCTTTCTTT.